The 31 T cell receptor beta chains listed next were all sequenced from one sample in a study of blood T cell repertoires in COVID-19. TCRdb's copy holds only in-frame clones and misses some; the assay was immunoSEQ multiplex PCR. The sample lists 150,000 to 200,000 clones, approximately 91% occurring once. Material: PBMCs or T cells enriched from blood (not recorded which). The receptors derive from a woman aged 18-35 years who had recovered from COVID-19.

The chain links TRBV7-2 to TRBJ1-5; D possibly corresponds to TRBD1 (5 bases). The CDR3 length is 13 residues. Germline V gene lookup returns CDR1 SGHTA and CDR2 FQGNSA. The V end was cut by 4 bases, the J end by 5 bases, with 9 bases between. The CDR3 sequence is CASSWGGDQPQHF. Here the CDR3 DNA reads TGTGCCAGCAGCTGGGGGGGGGATCAGCCCCAGCATTTT.

The gene calls are TRBV27 and TRBJ2-7; TRBD1 agrees at 9 bases. This CDR3 contains 15 residues. The V segment lost 4 bases and the J segment 2 bases; nucleotides outside the gene matches: 6. Germline V gene data show CDR1 as MNHEY and CDR2 as SMNVEV (reference sequence). The CDR3, as DNA: TGTGCCAGCAGTTCGGACAGGGGTAGGACCTACGAGCAGTACTTC. Protein product: CASSSDRGRTYEQYF.

The genes are TRBV5-1 and TRBJ1-4, with 10 bases matching TRBD1. V lost 4 bases and J lost 10; bases outside the gene matches: 1. The CDR3 totals 12 residues. The germline CDR1 and CDR2 sequences are SGHRS and YFSETQ. In nucleotides, the CDR3 is TGCGCCAGCAGCCGGGACAGGGGAAAACTGTTTTTT. Encoded protein: CASSRDRGKLFF.

The V call is TRBV18, the J call TRBJ1-4, with 8 bases matching TRBD1. Looked up from germline, CDR1 is KGHSH and CDR2 is LQKENI. This CDR3 has 16 residues. V shed 3 bases, J shed 6 bases, and the junction held 9 bases outside the gene matches. DNA for the CDR3: TGTGCCAGCTCACCCCGTCCGGGACAGGCTGATGAAAAACTGTTTTTT. It is translated as CASSPRPGQADEKLFF.

The J gene is TRBJ2-3, the V gene TRBV29-1, with 9 nucleotides matching TRBD1. V shed 3 bases, J shed 10 bases, and the junction held 8 bases outside the gene matches. The length of the CDR3 is 13 residues. Germline CDR1 SQVTM, CDR2 ANQGSEA. The CDR3 reads CSVEVLGQGPQYF. Written as DNA, the CDR3 is TGCAGCGTTGAGGTATTGGGACAGGGCCCGCAGTATTTT.

J is TRBJ2-5 and V is TRBV28; TRBD1 is a possible D gene (6 bases). Germline loops: CDR1 MDHEN, CDR2 SYDVKM. The CDR3 runs to 15 residues. V was clipped by 2 bases and J by 4 bases, with 14 bases between them. The CDR3 loop is CASSLVGTGLETQYF. In DNA, the CDR3 is TGTGCCAGCAGTTTAGTTGGCACAGGGTTAGAGACCCAGTACTTC.

This sequence joins TRBV2 and TRBJ1-1; 7 bases match TRBD1. Germline CDR1 reads SNHLY; CDR2 reads FYNNEI. The CDR3 is 14 amino acids. Trimming removed 7 bases from V and 4 bases from J; junction bases left unmatched: 9. CDR3 residues: CASNGDRTGTEAFF. For the CDR3, the DNA is TGTGCCAGCAATGGAGACCGGACAGGCACTGAAGCTTTCTTT.

The CDR3 here is CASTLWGDQPQHF. The CDR3 nucleotides are TGTGCCAGCACGTTGTGGGGGGATCAGCCCCAGCATTTT. The chain couples TRBV6-5 to TRBJ1-5, with D maybe TRBD1 (5 bases). Trimming pared 7 bases from V and 5 bases from J, leaving 12 bases between. The CDR3 consists of 13 residues. Germline V gene lookup returns CDR1 MNHEY and CDR2 SVGAGI.

This chain connects TRBV5-1 to TRBJ1-1; 9 nucleotides align to TRBD1. This CDR3 spans 13 amino acids. Germline V gene lookup returns CDR1 SGHRS and CDR2 YFSETQ. The J segment lost 2 bases and the V segment lost 7 bases, leaving 3 bases of the junction unmatched. The CDR3 bases are TGCGCCAGCCCAACAGGGGGCAACACTGAAGCTTTCTTT. This translates into CASPTGGNTEAFF.

The V gene is TRBV13, the J gene TRBJ2-2; the match to TRBD2 covers 7 bases. Germline assignment: CDR1 PRHDT and CDR2 FYEKMQ (reference sequence). V gave up 3 bases and J gave up 0 bases; unmatched junction bases: 4. The CDR3 has 16 amino acids. This CDR3 is CASSLTGRSNTGELFF. DNA for the CDR3: TGTGCCAGCAGCTTGACCGGGAGGTCGAACACCGGGGAGCTGTTTTTT.

The chain has TRBV10-3 and TRBJ2-7; 11 positions agree with TRBD2. With 0 bases clipped from V and 6 bases from J, the junction kept 4 bases outside the gene matches. CDR1 and CDR2 (germline): ENHRY, SYGVKD. The CDR3 loop spans 15 amino acids. DNA of the CDR3: TGTGCCATCAGTGAGTCAGCTAGCGGGAGGAGCGAGCAGTACTTC. Amino acids: CAISESASGRSEQYF.

The chain combines TRBV6-5 with TRBJ1-5; 7 bases are a match to TRBD1. The CDR3 consists of 13 residues. Germline V CDR1 and CDR2: MNHEY, SVGAGI. Losses at the gene ends were 4 bases for V and 6 bases for J; bases not matched to a gene: 3. The chain's CDR3 is CASSLQGGQPQHF. The CDR3, as DNA: TGTGCCAGCAGTTTGCAGGGGGGTCAGCCCCAGCATTTT.

The chain links TRBV25-1 to TRBJ1-2, with unresolved D. The CDR3 is 11 amino acids. Trimming pared 5 bases from V and 7 bases from J, leaving 8 bases between. The V gene's germline CDR1 is MGHDK and CDR2 SYGVNS. In nucleotides, the CDR3 is TGTGCCAGCAGTTTTACGGGTGGCTACACCTTC. As protein: CASSFTGGYTF.

V is TRBV7-9 and J is TRBJ2-7, with D maybe TRBD2 (5 bases). The CDR3 loop spans 14 amino acids. Germline V gives CDR1 SEHNR, CDR2 FQNEAQ (reference sequence). V shed 8 bases and J shed 2 bases, with 16 bases lying between them. This CDR3 reads CASGTGFKTYEQYF. DNA of the CDR3: TGTGCCAGCGGTACGGGGTTTAAGACCTACGAGCAGTACTTC. Full variable domain (remainder filled in from reference TRBV7-9 and TRBJ2-7): DTGVSQNPRHKITKRGQNVTFRCDPISEHNRLYWYRQTLGQGPEFLTYFQNEAQLEKSRLLSDRFSAERPKGSFSTLEIQRTEQGDSAMYLCASGTGFKTYEQYFGPGTRLTVT.

Details on this clone: At one end, the junction sequence differs from germline, possibly due to a read error. The V gene is TRBV7-7, the J gene TRBJ2-1; 11 nucleotides align to TRBD2. CDR1 SSHAT and CDR2 FNYEAQ come from the germline V gene (reference sequence). The CDR3 consists of 13 residues. For the CDR3, the DNA is TGTGCTAGCAGCCACGGGACTAGCGGCCTGCAGTTCTTC. This codes for CASSHGTSGLQFF.

This clone was seen just once. The rearrangement links TRBV7-9 to TRBJ1-2, with 9 nucleotides matching TRBD1. The CDR3 sequence is 16 residues long. The V and J ends lost 1 base and 7 bases, in that order; junction bases with no gene match: 10. Germline loops: CDR1 SEHNR, CDR2 FQNEAQ (reference sequence). CDR3 sequence: CASSLEWDRAVGGYTF. CDR3 nucleotides: TGTGCCAGCAGCTTAGAATGGGACAGGGCTGTTGGTGGCTACACCTTC.

The CDR3 reads CASSPPGQANTGELFF. The DNA for the CDR3 is TGCGCCAGCAGCCCACCGGGACAGGCGAACACCGGGGAGCTGTTTTTT. V usage is TRBV5-1 and J usage is TRBJ2-2, with 8 bases lining up with TRBD1. The CDR3 sequence is 16 residues long. V was clipped by 4 bases and J by 0 bases; unmatched bases: 5. Germline-derived CDR1 and CDR2 are SGHRS and YFSETQ.

The chain carries TRBV27 and TRBJ2-1; 7 bases are a match to TRBD2. The J segment lost 8 bases and the V segment lost 5 bases, leaving 12 bases of the junction unmatched. Looked up from germline, CDR1 is MNHEY and CDR2 is SMNVEV (reference sequence). The CDR3 runs 15 residues. The DNA of the CDR3 is TGTGCCAGCAGTCTTGGAGCGGGATGGGGTGATGAGCAGTTCTTC. This codes for CASSLGAGWGDEQFF.

V usage is TRBV4-3 and J usage is TRBJ2-7, with no clear D. Germline V lookup: CDR1 LGHNA, CDR2 YSLEER. V was clipped by 0 bases and J by 3 bases, with 12 bases between them. This CDR3 contains 15 residues. CDR3 region: CASSQDYDLYYEQYF. The CDR3 DNA reads as TGCGCCAGCAGCCAAGATTACGACTTGTACTACGAGCAGTACTTC.

The V and J genes are TRBV2 and TRBJ2-3; 12 bases match TRBD2. V lost 8 bases and J lost 2; bases outside the gene matches: 8. The CDR3 length is 16 residues. In germline, CDR1 is SNHLY, CDR2 FYNNEI. In DNA, the CDR3 is TGTGCCAGCCCCTGGACTAGCGGGACTTTCACAGATACGCAGTATTTT. The encoded protein is CASPWTSGTFTDTQYF.

The chain uses TRBV28 and TRBJ1-2, with 9 bases aligning to TRBD1. Germline V gene sequence: CDR1 MDHEN, CDR2 SYDVKM. The CDR3 is 11 amino acids. J gave up 6 bases and V 11 bases, and 4 bases lay outside the gene matches. In DNA, the CDR3 is TGTGCCGGACGGACAGGGGATGGCTACACCTTC. Protein sequence: CAGRTGDGYTF.

The chain employs TRBV29-1 and TRBJ1-4; no firm D call. The CDR3 sequence is 14 residues long. Per germline, CDR1 SQVTM and CDR2 ANQGSEA. V gave up 2 bases and J gave up 0 bases, with 7 bases separating them. The CDR3 sequence is CSVEQIATNEKLFF. CDR3 nucleotide sequence: TGCAGCGTTGAACAGATTGCAACTAATGAAAAACTGTTTTTT.

This clone was found a few times. J is TRBJ2-7 and V is TRBV4-3; TRBD2 might be the D (5 bases). The ends were cut back, 3 bases at V and 4 bases at J, with 10 bases in the middle. The CDR3 is 13 residues long. The germline gives CDR1 LGHNA, CDR2 YSLEER. As DNA, the CDR3 is TGCGCCAGCAGCCAGGATAGCGCTTACGAGCAGTACTTC. This codes for CASSQDSAYEQYF.

The CDR3 loop reads CASSDRGGQPQHF. The CDR3 region has the DNA TGTGCCAGCAGCGACCGGGGGGGGCAGCCCCAGCATTTT. The J gene is TRBJ1-5, the V gene TRBV28; D may be TRBD1 (5 bases). The V end lost 6 bases, the J end lost 7 bases, and 13 bases lay between the germline ends. The CDR3 extends over 13 amino acids. The germline CDR1 and CDR2 sequences are MDHEN and SYDVKM. Full variable domain (missing parts from reference TRBV28 and TRBJ1-5): DVKVTQSSRYLVKRTGEKVFLECVQDMDHENMFWYRQDPGLGLRLIYFSYDVKMKEKGDIPEGYSVSREKKERFSLILESASTNQTSMYLCASSDRGGQPQHFGDGTRLSIL.

The chain is built from TRBV19 and TRBJ2-7; D possibly corresponds to TRBD2 (5 bases). In germline, CDR1 is LNHDA, CDR2 SQIVND (reference sequence). Trimming stripped 1 base from V and 0 bases from J, with 10 bases between. The CDR3 is 15 residues long. The CDR3 DNA sequence: TGTGCCAGTAGTATAGCCACGGGGAGCTCCTACGAGCAGTACTTC. Translating gives CASSIATGSSYEQYF.

Written as DNA, the CDR3 is TGTGCCAGCAGCGCAAGGACAGGGGCGAACACCGGGGAGCTGTTTTTT. Translated, it gives CASSARTGANTGELFF. The J gene is TRBJ2-2, the V gene TRBV9; 9 bases map to TRBD1. The V segment lost 3 bases and the J segment 0 bases; nucleotides outside the gene matches: 3. CDR1 and CDR2 (germline): SGDLS, YYNGEE. This CDR3 comprises 16 residues.

This clone was picked up many times. The chain links TRBV2 to TRBJ2-2; TRBD2 aligns across 8 bases. The germline gives CDR1 SNHLY, CDR2 FYNNEI. The CDR3 spans 14 residues. J lost 7 bases, V lost 7 bases, and 8 bases had no gene match. The CDR3 sequence: CASTLGLAGGELFF. As DNA, the CDR3 is TGTGCCAGCACCCTAGGACTAGCCGGCGGGGAGCTGTTTTTT.

The chain recombines TRBV7-3 with TRBJ2-1, with D hard to call. This CDR3 region has 15 residues. The ends were cut back, 2 bases at V and 0 bases at J, with 8 bases in the middle. From germline, CDR1 is SGHTA and CDR2 FQGTGA. The CDR3 DNA sequence: TGTGCCAGCAGCTTAGACTCTAGCTCCTACAATGAGCAGTTCTTC. Translated, it gives CASSLDSSSYNEQFF.

The V call is TRBV6-2 or TRBV6-3, the J call TRBJ2-7; a possible D gene is TRBD2 (5 bases). CDR1 and CDR2 (germline): MNHEY, SVGEGT. V was pared by 2 bases and J by 6 bases, with 14 bases between. CDR3 length: 14 amino acids. As DNA, the CDR3 is TGTGCCAGCAGTTACCGGGGTCGGTTGAGCGAGCAGTACTTC. It codes for CASSYRGRLSEQYF.

The rearrangement uses TRBV27 and TRBJ1-1, with TRBD1 identical over 7 bases. Germline CDR1 reads MNHEY; CDR2 reads SMNVEV (reference sequence). The trim removed 3 bases at V and 3 bases at J, leaving 13 bases unmatched. The CDR3 has 17 residues. In DNA, the CDR3 is TGTGCCAGCAGTTTCCCTCGAAGGGGGCGAAAGGACACTGAAGCTTTCTTT. As protein: CASSFPRRGRKDTEAFF.

The sample holds one count of this clone. V usage is TRBV19 and J usage is TRBJ2-7, with 7 bases fitting TRBD2. Germline V lookup: CDR1 LNHDA, CDR2 SQIVND (reference sequence). V lost 1 base to trimming and J lost 4 bases; unmatched junction nucleotides: 1. There are 13 residues in the CDR3. The CDR3 loop is CASSIGLAYEQYF. DNA of the CDR3: TGTGCCAGTAGTATAGGACTAGCTTACGAGCAGTACTTC.